This entry lists 20 T cell receptor beta chains sequenced from one sample in a study of blood T cells in healthy people across ages. A sample-barcoded 5' primer and a J-beta primer mix were used in a second PCR of roughly 7 to 11 cycles. TCRdb reanalysed the 5' RACE reads using MiXCR and keeps one entry per CDR3 protein. The table lists 850,000 to 1,000,000 distinct CDR3 sequences, roughly 48% of them singletons, with 10% to 15% in the top ten. The specimen was blood. The receptors shown here come from a man aged 25 to 45 in good health.

The chain combines TRBV12-3 or TRBV12-4 with TRBJ2-3; 8 nucleotides agree with TRBD1. V was clipped by 0 bases and J by 5 bases; unmatched bases: 4. The CDR3 is 15 residues long. The CDR3 region is CASSLADRVIDTQYF. The DNA of the CDR3 is TGTGCCAGCAGTTTAGCGGACAGGGTTATAGATACGCAGTATTTT.

The sample holds a few counts of this clonotype. CDR3 nucleotides: TGTGCCAGCAGCGCCAGGAGATCCTACGAGCAGTACTTC. Residues: CASSARRSYEQYF. The rearrangement uses TRBV11-2 and TRBJ2-7, with no clear D. Between the trimmed V and J ends, which lost 5 bases and 1 base, there was a span of 9 bases. The germline V gene encodes CDR1 SGHAT and CDR2 FQNNGV. The CDR3 is 13 residues long.

The J gene is TRBJ2-5, the V gene TRBV28; D is perhaps TRBD2 (6 bases). The CDR3 has 12 residues. CDR1 and CDR2 from the germline V gene are MDHEN and SYDVKM. V shed 6 bases and J shed 5 bases, with 10 bases lying between them. The CDR3 DNA is TGTGCCAGCAGACCCCGGGAGGAGACCCAGTACTTC. This sequence encodes CASRPREETQYF.

This sequence joins TRBV7-9 and TRBJ2-3; 11 bases are shared with TRBD1. The germline V gene encodes CDR1 SEHNR and CDR2 FQNEAQ (reference sequence). The CDR3 is made up of 15 amino acids. V lost 4 bases and J lost 5; bases outside the gene matches: 5. CDR3 bases: TGTGCCAGCAGCTGGGACAGGGGGGTCGGAGATACGCAGTATTTT. It is translated as CASSWDRGVGDTQYF.

The chain employs TRBV2 and TRBJ2-3; D is unclear. With 3 bases removed from V and 0 bases from J, the gap between germline ends came to 16 bases. Germline CDR1 is SNHLY and CDR2 is FYNNEI. CDR3 length: 17 residues. The CDR3 DNA sequence: TGTGCCAGCAGTGACCCCCCGACTGGTGCTAGCACAGATACGCAGTATTTT. This codes for CASSDPPTGASTDTQYF.

In its sample, this clonotype was seen a few times. The genes are TRBV9 and TRBJ2-3; unclear D gene. The CDR3 is made up of 14 amino acids. Trimming shortened V by 6 bases and J by 5 bases, and 16 bases separated the two germline ends. The germline gives CDR1 SGDLS, CDR2 YYNGEE. CDR3 coding DNA: TGTGCCAGCACTCCCGGAAGCCCCAGAGATACGCAGTATTTT. Translation gives CASTPGSPRDTQYF.

This clonotype was observed a few times. The chain has TRBV3-1 and TRBJ2-3; unclear D gene. Trimming cost V 2 bases and J 1 base, with 4 bases left between them. This CDR3 has 13 amino acids. The V gene's germline CDR1 is LGHDT and CDR2 YNNKEL (reference sequence). The CDR3 reads CASSQRGTDTQYF. CDR3 coding DNA: TGTGCCAGCAGCCAACGCGGCACAGATACGCAGTATTTT.

This clonotype turned up a few times. The rearrangement joins TRBV12-3 or TRBV12-4 to TRBJ2-5; tentative D call: TRBD2 (7 bases). This CDR3 has 15 amino acids. V lost 1 base and J 4 bases, leaving 13 bases between the germline ends. CDR3 sequence (DNA): TGTGCCAGCAGTTTAGTTACAGGGAGGGTAGAGACCCAGTACTTC. Its protein product is CASSLVTGRVETQYF.

J is TRBJ2-3 and V is TRBV5-1; D call uncertain. Germline CDR1 and CDR2: SGHRS and YFSETQ. The CDR3 is 15 amino acids. Trimming removed 2 bases from V and 4 bases from J, with 14 bases in between. The CDR3 spells CASSFRAQWADTQYF. The DNA of the CDR3 is TGCGCCAGCAGCTTCCGGGCCCAGTGGGCAGATACGCAGTATTTT.

The genes are TRBV20-1 and TRBJ2-4, with 8 bases fitting TRBD1. The trim removed 4 bases at V and 7 bases at J, leaving 9 bases unmatched. Germline values: CDR1 DFQATT, CDR2 SNEGSKA (reference sequence). CDR3 length: 14 residues. In DNA form, the CDR3 reads TGCAGTGCTACTGGACAGGGCAATCGGAACATTCAGTACTTC. It specifies CSATGQGNRNIQYF.

Comments on this clonotype: The junction shows a germline mismatch at one end, possibly a read error. This sequence joins TRBV6-5 and TRBJ2-7; D gene ambiguous. Germline V CDR1 and CDR2: MNHEY, SVGAGI. The CDR3 spans 14 residues. CDR3 coding DNA: TGTGCCAGTAGTTACTCCGTAGGGACCTACGAGCAGTACTTC. It translates to CASSYSVGTYEQYF.

The J gene is TRBJ1-2, the V gene TRBV6-5, with 8 bases matching TRBD1. The V segment lost 8 bases and the J segment 3 bases; nucleotides outside the gene matches: 14. Germline V gene lookup returns CDR1 MNHEY and CDR2 SVGAGI. The CDR3 loop spans 16 amino acids. CDR3 DNA: TGTGCCAGCCCCAGGGACAGGACATCTTACCACTATGGCTACACCTTC. It specifies CASPRDRTSYHYGYTF.

The count of this clonotype is one. The V and J genes are TRBV21-1 and TRBJ1-1. TRBV21-1 is recorded as a pseudogene. CDR3 length: 16 amino acids. This CDR3 is CASSGRSRVSNTEAFF. CDR3 in DNA: TGTGCCAGCAGCGGGCGGTCCCGGGTCTCGAACACTGAAGCTTTCTTT.

In this sample, this clonotype turned up a few times. Since a much larger clone is just one base distant, this may be a read error. The CDR3 DNA sequence: TGCAGCGTTGTTGGGGACTCCTACAATGAGCAGTACTTC. Protein product: CSVVGDSYNEQYF. The chain uses TRBV29-1 and TRBJ2-1, with D possibly being TRBD2 (6 bases). The better agreement between TRBJ2-7 and the DNA end casts doubt on the J call. Germline CDR1 is SQVTM and CDR2 is ANQGSEA. This CDR3 has 13 residues.

The J gene is TRBJ2-7, the V gene TRBV4-3; D call uncertain. The J call may be in error: the DNA end matches TRBJ2-4 better. Germline V gene sequence: CDR1 LGHNA, CDR2 YSLEER. The CDR3 loop spans 14 amino acids. The CDR3 nucleotides are TGCGCCAGCAGCCAAGATCCTTGGGTAGACATTCAGTACTTC. This encodes CASSQDPWVDIQYF.

This clonotype was detected only a few times. The chain is built from TRBV7-3 and TRBJ2-1; no definite D call. The CDR3 loop spans 13 amino acids. Germline values: CDR1 SGHTA, CDR2 FQGTGA. Deletions cut 4 bases from V and 6 bases from J, with 10 bases between. DNA for the CDR3: TGTGCCAGCAGCTGGCTAGTAGGCAATGAGCAGTTCTTC. This gives the protein CASSWLVGNEQFF.

This clonotype was observed a few times. Here the CDR3 reads CRAGAGPYEQYF. CDR3 DNA sequence: TGCAGAGCGGGGGCCGGTCCCTACGAGCAGTACTTC. This chain connects TRBV20-1 to TRBJ2-7, with 8 bases that match TRBD2. Germline CDR1 DFQATT, CDR2 SNEGSKA (reference sequence). The CDR3 runs to 12 residues.

This chain connects TRBV4-1 to TRBJ1-5; tentatively, D is TRBD1 (5 bases). The germline CDR1 and CDR2 sequences are MGHRA and YSYEKL. The CDR3 totals 13 residues. The V end lost 4 bases, the J end lost 7 bases, and 11 bases lay between the germline ends. The DNA for the CDR3 is TGCGCCAGCAGCCTGCGACAGTCCCAGCCCCAGCATTTT. As protein: CASSLRQSQPQHF.

The rearrangement joins TRBV4-1 to TRBJ1-2, with TRBD1 matching over 9 bases. This CDR3 comprises 15 residues. V shed 2 bases, J shed 4 bases, and the junction held 5 bases outside the gene matches. Germline V gene lookup returns CDR1 MGHRA and CDR2 YSYEKL. Here the CDR3 reads CASSQPGQGSYGYTF. The CDR3 DNA reads as TGCGCCAGCAGCCAACCGGGACAGGGAAGCTATGGCTACACCTTC.

This clonotype was recorded only once. The chain employs TRBV6-6 and TRBJ1-5, with D tentatively TRBD1 (6 bases). The germline gives CDR1 MNHNY, CDR2 SVGAGI (reference sequence). Deletions cut 4 bases from V and 4 bases from J, with 11 bases between. This CDR3 has 14 residues. The CDR3 region is CASSSIQGNQPQHF. DNA of the CDR3: TGTGCCAGCAGTTCCATACAGGGTAATCAGCCCCAGCATTTT.